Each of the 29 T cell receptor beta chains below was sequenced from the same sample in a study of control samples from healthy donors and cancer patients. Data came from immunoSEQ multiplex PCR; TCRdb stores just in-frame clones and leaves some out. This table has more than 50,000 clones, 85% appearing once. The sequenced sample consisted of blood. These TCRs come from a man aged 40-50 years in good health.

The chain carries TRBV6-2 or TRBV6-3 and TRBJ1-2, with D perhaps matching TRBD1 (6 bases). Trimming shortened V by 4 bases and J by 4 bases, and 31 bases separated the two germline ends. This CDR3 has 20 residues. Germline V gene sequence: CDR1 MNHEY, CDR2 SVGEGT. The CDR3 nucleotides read TGTGCCAGCAGTTCTAACCCCTCCGGGGGCGTCGGAGGGGTTCCCTATGGCTACACCTTC. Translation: CASSSNPSGGVGGVPYGYTF.

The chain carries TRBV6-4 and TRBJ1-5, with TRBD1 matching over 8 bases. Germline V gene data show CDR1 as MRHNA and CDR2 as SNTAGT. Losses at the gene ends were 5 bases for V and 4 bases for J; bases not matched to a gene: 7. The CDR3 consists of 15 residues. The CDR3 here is CASSQQQGGNQPQHF. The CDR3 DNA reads TGTGCCAGCAGTCAACAACAGGGGGGTAATCAGCCCCAGCATTTT.

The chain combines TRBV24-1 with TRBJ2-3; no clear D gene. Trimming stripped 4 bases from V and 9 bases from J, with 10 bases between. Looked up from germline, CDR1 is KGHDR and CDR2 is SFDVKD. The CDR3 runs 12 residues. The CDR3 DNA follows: TGTGCCACCAGTGAAAAGCAGCACACGCAGTATTTT. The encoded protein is CATSEKQHTQYF.

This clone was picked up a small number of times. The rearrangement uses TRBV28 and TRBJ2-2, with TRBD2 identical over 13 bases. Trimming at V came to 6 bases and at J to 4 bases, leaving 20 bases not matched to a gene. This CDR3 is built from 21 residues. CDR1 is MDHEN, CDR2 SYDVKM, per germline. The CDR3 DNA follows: TGTGCCAGCAGACCGACCCTCGGACTAGCGGGAGTTACCGGGGTCACCGGGGAGCTGTTTTTT. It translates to CASRPTLGLAGVTGVTGELFF.

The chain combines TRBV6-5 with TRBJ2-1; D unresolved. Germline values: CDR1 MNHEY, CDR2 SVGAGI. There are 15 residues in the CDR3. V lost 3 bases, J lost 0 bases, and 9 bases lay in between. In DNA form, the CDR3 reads TGTGCCAGCAGTTATGGCCCCAGCTCCTACAATGAGCAGTTCTTC. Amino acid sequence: CASSYGPSSYNEQFF.

The CDR3 reads CASSHSTGNTEAFF. Here the CDR3 DNA reads TGTGCCAGCAGCCATTCTACAGGGAACACTGAAGCTTTCTTT. The V gene is TRBV14, the J gene TRBJ1-1; D may be TRBD1 (5 bases). The CDR3 consists of 14 residues. Between the trimmed V and J ends, which lost 3 bases and 1 base, there was a span of 9 bases. In germline, CDR1 is SGHDN, CDR2 FVKESK.

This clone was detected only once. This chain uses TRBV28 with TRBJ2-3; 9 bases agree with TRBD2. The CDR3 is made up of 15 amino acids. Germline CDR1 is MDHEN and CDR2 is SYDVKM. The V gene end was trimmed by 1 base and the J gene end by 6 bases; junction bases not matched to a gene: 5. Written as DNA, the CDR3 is TGTGCCAGCAGTTTATTGGGACTAGCCAGGGATACGCAGTATTTT. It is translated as CASSLLGLARDTQYF.

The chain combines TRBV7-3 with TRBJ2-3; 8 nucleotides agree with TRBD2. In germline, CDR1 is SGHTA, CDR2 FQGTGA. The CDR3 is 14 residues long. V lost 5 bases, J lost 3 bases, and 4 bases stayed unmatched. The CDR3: CASSPTSETDTQYF. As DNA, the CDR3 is TGTGCCAGCAGCCCGACTAGCGAGACAGATACGCAGTATTTT.

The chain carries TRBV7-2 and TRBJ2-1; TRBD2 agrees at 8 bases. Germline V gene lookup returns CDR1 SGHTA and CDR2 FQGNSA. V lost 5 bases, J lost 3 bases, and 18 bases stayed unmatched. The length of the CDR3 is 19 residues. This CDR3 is CASSPLNLRAGVGYNEQFF. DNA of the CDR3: TGTGCCAGCAGCCCCCTAAACTTGAGAGCGGGAGTGGGCTACAATGAGCAGTTCTTC.

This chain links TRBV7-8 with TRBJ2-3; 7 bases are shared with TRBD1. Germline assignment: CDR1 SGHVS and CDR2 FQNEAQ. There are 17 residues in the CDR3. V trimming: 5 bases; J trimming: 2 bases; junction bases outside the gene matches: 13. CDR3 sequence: CASSLSPRQGITDTQYF. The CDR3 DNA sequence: TGTGCCAGCAGCCTCAGCCCGAGACAGGGAATCACAGATACGCAGTATTTT.

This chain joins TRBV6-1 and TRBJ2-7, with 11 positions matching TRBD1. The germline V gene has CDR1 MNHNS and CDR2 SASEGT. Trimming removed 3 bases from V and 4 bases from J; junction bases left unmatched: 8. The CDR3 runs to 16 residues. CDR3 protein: CASSDTSGTGGYEQYF. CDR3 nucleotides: TGTGCCAGCAGTGACACTTCCGGGACAGGGGGGTACGAGCAGTACTTC.

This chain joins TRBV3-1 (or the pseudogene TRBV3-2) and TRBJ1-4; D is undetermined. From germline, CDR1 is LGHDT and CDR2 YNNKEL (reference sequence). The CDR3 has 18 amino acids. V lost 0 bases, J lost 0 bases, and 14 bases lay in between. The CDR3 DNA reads TGTGCCAGCAGCCAAGACAACATGTACTTTGCAACTAATGAAAAACTGTTTTTT. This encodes CASSQDNMYFATNEKLFF.

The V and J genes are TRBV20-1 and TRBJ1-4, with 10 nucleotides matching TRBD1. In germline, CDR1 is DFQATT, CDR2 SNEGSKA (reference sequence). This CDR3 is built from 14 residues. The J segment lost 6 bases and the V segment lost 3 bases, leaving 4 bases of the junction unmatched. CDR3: CSASGTGVYEKLFF. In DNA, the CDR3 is TGCAGTGCTAGTGGGACAGGGGTCTATGAAAAACTGTTTTTT.

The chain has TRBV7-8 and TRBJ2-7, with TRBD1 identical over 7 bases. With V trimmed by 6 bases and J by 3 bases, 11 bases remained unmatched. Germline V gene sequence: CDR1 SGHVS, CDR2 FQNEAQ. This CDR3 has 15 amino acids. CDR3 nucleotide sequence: TGTGCCAGCAGTTTCGAGACAGGGACCTTCTACGAGCAGTACTTC. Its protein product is CASSFETGTFYEQYF.

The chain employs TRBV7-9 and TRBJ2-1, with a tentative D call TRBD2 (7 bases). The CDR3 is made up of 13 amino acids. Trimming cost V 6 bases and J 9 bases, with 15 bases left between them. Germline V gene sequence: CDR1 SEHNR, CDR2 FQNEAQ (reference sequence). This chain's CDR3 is CASRPGGAGEQFF. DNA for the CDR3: TGTGCCAGCAGACCTGGGGGGGCGGGTGAGCAGTTCTTC. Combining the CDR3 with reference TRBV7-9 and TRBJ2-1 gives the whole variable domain DTGVSQNPRHKITKRGQNVTFRCDPISEHNRLYWYRQTLGQGPEFLTYFQNEAQLEKSRLLSDRFSAERPKGSFSTLEIQRTEQGDSAMYLCASRPGGAGEQFFGPGTRLTVL.

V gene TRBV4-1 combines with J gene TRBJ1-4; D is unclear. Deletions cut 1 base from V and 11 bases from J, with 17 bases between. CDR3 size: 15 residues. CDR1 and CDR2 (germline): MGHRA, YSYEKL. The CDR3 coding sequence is TGCGCCAGCAGCCAAGGAGCCGCGCAACTTGGGAAACTGTTTTTT. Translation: CASSQGAAQLGKLFF.

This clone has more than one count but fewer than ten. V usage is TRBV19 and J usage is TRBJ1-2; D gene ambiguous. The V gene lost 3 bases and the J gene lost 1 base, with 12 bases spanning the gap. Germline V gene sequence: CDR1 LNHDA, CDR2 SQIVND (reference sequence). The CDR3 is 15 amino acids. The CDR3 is CASSISGPDNYGYTF. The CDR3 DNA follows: TGTGCCAGTAGTATTTCTGGACCGGATAACTATGGCTACACCTTC.

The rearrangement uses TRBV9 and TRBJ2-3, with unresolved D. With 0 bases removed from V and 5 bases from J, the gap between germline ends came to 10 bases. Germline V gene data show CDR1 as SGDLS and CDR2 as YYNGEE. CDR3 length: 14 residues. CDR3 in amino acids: CASSVAGVIDTQYF. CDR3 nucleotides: TGTGCCAGCAGCGTAGCCGGAGTCATAGATACGCAGTATTTT. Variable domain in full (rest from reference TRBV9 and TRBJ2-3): DSGVTQTPKHLITATGQRVTLRCSPRSGDLSVYWYQQSLDQGLQFLIQYYNGEERAKGNILERFSAQQFPDLHSELNLSSLELGDSALYFCASSVAGVIDTQYFGPGTRLTVL.

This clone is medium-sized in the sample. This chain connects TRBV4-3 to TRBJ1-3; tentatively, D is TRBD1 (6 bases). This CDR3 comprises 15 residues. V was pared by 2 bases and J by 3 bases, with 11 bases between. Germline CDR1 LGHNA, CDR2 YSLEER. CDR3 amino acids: CASSQIKGGGNTIYF. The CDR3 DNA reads TGCGCCAGCAGCCAAATCAAAGGGGGTGGAAACACCATATATTTT.

CDR3 region: CASRTDRDSYEQYF. As DNA, the CDR3 is TGTGCCAGCAGAACTGACAGGGATTCCTACGAGCAGTACTTC. V is TRBV2 and J is TRBJ2-7; 7 bases map to TRBD1. Trimming removed 6 bases from V and 1 base from J; junction bases left unmatched: 6. The CDR3 consists of 14 residues. CDR1 and CDR2 from the germline V gene are SNHLY and FYNNEI.

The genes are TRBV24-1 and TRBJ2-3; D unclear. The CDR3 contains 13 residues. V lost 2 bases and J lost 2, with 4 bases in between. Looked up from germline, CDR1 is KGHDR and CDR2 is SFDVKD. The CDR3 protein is CATSDSSTDTQYF. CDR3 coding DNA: TGTGCCACCAGTGATTCCTCCACAGATACGCAGTATTTT.

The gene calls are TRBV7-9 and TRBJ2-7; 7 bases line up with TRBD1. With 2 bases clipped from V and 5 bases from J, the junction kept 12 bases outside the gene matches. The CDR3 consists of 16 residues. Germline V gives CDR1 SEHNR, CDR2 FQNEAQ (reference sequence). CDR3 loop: CASSLLGYGQEDEQYF. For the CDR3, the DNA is TGTGCCAGCAGCTTACTGGGATATGGACAGGAAGACGAGCAGTACTTC.

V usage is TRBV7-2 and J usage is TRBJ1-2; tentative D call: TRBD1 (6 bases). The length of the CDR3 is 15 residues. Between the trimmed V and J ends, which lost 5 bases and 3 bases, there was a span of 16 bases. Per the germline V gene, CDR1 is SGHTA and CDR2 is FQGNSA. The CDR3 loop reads CASSAGQRVDYGYTF. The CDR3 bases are TGTGCCAGCAGCGCGGGACAAAGGGTCGACTATGGCTACACCTTC.

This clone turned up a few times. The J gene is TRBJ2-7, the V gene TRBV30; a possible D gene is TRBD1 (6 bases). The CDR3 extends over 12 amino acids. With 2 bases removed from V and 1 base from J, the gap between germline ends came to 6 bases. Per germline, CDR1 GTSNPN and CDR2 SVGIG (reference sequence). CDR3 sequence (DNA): TGTGCCTGGAGTACAGGGTCCTACGAGCAGTACTTC. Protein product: CAWSTGSYEQYF.

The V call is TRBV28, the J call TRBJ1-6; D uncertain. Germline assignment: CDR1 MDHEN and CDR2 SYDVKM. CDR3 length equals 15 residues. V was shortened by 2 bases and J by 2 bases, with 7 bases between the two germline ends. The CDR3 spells CASSLPVPYNSPLHF. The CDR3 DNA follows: TGTGCCAGCAGTTTACCGGTTCCCTATAATTCACCCCTCCACTTT. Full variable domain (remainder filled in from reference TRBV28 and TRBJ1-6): DVKVTQSSRYLVKRTGEKVFLECVQDMDHENMFWYRQDPGLGLRLIYFSYDVKMKEKGDIPEGYSVSREKKERFSLILESASTNQTSMYLCASSLPVPYNSPLHFGNGTRLTVT.

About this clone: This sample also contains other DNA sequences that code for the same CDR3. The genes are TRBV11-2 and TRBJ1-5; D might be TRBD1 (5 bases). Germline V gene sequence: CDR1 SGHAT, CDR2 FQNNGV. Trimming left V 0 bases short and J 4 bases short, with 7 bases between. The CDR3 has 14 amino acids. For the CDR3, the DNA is TGTGCCAGCAGCTTAGATAGGGGAAATCAGCCCCAGCATTTT. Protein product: CASSLDRGNQPQHF. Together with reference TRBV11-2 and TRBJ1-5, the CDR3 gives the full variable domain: EAGVAQSPRYKIIEKRQSVAFWCNPISGHATLYWYQQILGQGPKLLIQFQNNGVVDDSQLPKDRFSAERLKGVDSTLKIQPAKLEDSAVYLCASSLDRGNQPQHFGDGTRLSIL.

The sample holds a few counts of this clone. The CDR3 bases are TGTGCCAGCTCACCGGGCTATGTGTCTGGGGCCAACGTCCTGACTTTC. Residues: CASSPGYVSGANVLTF. The gene calls are TRBV18 and TRBJ2-6; D unclear. Per germline, CDR1 KGHSH and CDR2 LQKENI. The ends were cut back, 3 bases at V and 1 base at J, with 10 bases in the middle. This CDR3 comprises 16 residues.

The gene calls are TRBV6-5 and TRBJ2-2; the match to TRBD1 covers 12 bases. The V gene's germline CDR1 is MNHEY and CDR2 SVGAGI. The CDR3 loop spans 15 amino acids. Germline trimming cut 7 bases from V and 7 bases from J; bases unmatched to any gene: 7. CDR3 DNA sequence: TGTGCCAGCATGAGGGACAGGGGGCCTTACGGGGAGCTGTTTTTT. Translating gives CASMRDRGPYGELFF.

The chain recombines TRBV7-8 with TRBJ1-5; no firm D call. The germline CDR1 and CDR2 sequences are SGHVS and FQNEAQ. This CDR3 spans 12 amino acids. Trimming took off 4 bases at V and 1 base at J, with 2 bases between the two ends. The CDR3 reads CASSWSNQPQHF. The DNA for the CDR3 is TGTGCCAGCAGCTGGAGCAATCAGCCCCAGCATTTT.